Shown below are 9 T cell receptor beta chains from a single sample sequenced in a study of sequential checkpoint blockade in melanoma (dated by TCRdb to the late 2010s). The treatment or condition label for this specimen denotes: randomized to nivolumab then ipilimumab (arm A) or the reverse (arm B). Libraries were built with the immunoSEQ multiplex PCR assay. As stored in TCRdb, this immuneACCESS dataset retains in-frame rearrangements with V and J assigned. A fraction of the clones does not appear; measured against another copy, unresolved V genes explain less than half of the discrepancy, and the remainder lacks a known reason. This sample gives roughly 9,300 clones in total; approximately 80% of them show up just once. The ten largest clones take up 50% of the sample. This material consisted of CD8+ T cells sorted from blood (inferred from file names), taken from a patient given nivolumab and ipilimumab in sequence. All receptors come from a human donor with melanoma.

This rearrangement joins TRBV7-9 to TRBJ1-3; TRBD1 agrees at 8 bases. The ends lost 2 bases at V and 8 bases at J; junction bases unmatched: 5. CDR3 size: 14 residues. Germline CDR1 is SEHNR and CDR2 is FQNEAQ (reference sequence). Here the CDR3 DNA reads TGTGCCAGCAGCTTAATAGGACAGGGACACACCATATATTTT. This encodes CASSLIGQGHTIYF.

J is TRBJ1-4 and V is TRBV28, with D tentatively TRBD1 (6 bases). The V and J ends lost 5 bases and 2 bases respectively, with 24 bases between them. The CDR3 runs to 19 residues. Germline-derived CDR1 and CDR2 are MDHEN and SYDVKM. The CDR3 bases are TGTGCCAGCAGTCCGAGATCAGGGGCTTCATCATGGACTAATGAAAAACTGTTTTTT. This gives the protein CASSPRSGASSWTNEKLFF.

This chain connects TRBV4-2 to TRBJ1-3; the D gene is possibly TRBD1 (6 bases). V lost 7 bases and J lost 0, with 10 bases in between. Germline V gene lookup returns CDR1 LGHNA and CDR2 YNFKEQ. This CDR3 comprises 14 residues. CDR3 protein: CASKQQGSGNTIYF. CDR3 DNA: TGTGCCAGCAAACAACAGGGCTCTGGAAACACCATATATTTT.

This CDR3 is CASSLSYGDRGFEQYF. CDR3 bases: TGTGCCAGCAGTTTATCTTATGGGGACAGGGGGTTCGAGCAGTACTTC. V is TRBV27 and J is TRBJ2-7; TRBD1 agrees at 11 bases. The J segment lost 6 bases and the V segment lost 0 bases, leaving 7 bases of the junction unmatched. This CDR3 is built from 16 residues. Germline lookup yields CDR1 MNHEY and CDR2 SMNVEV (reference sequence).

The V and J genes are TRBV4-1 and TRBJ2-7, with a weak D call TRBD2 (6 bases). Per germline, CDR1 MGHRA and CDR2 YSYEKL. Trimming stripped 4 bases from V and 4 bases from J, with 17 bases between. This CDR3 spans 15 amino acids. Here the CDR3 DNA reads TGCGCCAGCAGCCCCCAGGAGGCGGGACCTTACGAGCAGTACTTC. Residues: CASSPQEAGPYEQYF.

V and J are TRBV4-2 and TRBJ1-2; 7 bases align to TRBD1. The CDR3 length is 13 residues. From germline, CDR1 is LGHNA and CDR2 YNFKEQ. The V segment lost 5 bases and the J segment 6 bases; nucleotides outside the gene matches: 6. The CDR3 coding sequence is TGTGCCAGCAGCTTGGAGGGGGCGGATGGCTACACCTTC. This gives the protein CASSLEGADGYTF.

The DNA of the CDR3 is TGTGCCAGCAGCTTACGGGGCGGGACAGGGGCTGGAAACACCATATATTTT. Protein product: CASSLRGGTGAGNTIYF. This sequence joins TRBV7-6 and TRBJ1-3; 10 bases match TRBD1. This CDR3 is 17 amino acids long. CDR1 and CDR2 (germline): SGHVS, FNYEAQ. Germline trimming cut 2 bases from V and 2 bases from J; bases unmatched to any gene: 6.

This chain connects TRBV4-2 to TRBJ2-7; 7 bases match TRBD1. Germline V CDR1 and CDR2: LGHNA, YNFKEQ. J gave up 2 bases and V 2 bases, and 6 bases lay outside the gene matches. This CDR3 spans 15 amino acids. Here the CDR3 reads CASSQNDRDPYEQYF. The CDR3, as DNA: TGTGCCAGCAGCCAAAACGACAGGGACCCCTACGAGCAGTACTTC.

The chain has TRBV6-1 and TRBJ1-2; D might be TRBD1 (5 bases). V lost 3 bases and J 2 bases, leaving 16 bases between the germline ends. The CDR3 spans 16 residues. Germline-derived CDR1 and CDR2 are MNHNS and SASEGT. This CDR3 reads CASSDRNRPPNYGYTF. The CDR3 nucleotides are TGTGCCAGCAGTGATCGGAACAGGCCCCCAAACTATGGCTACACCTTC.